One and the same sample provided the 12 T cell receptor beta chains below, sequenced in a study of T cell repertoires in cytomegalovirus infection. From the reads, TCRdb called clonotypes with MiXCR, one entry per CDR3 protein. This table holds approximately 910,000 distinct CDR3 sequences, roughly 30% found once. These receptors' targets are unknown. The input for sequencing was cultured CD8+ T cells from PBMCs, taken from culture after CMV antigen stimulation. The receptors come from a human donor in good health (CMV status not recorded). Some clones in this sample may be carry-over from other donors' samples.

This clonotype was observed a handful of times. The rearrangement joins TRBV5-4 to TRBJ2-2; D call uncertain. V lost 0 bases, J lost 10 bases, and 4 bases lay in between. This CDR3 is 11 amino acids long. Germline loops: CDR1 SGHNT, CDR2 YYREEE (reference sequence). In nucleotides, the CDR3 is TGTGCCAGCAGCTTGGGCCCGGAGCTGTTTTTT. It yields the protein CASSLGPELFF.

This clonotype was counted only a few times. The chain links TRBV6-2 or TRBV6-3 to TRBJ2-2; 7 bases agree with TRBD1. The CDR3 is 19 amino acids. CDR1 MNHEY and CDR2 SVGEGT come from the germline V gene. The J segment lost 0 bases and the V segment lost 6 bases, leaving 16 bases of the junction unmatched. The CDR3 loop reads CASRLNLDRVAANTGELFF. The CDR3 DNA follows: TGTGCCAGCAGGCTAAACCTTGACAGGGTGGCGGCGAACACCGGGGAGCTGTTTTTT.

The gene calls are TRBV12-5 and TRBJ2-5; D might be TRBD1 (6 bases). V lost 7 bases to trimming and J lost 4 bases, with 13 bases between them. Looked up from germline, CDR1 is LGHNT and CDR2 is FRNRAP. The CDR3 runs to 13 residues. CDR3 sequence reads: CASEEQGLETQYF. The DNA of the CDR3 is TGTGCTAGTGAGGAACAGGGTTTAGAGACCCAGTACTTC. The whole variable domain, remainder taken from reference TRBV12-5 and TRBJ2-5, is DARVTQTPRHKVTEMGQEVTMRCQPILGHNTVFWYRQTMMQGLELLAYFRNRAPLDDSGMPKDRFSAEMPDATLATLKIQPSEPRDSAVYFCASEEQGLETQYFGPGTRLLVL.

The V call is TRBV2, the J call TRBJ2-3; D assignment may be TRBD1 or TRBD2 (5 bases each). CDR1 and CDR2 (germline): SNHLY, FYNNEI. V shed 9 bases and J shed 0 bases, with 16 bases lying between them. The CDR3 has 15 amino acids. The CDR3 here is CASPPGRLSTDTQYF. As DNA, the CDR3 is TGTGCCAGTCCGCCGGGACGGCTAAGCACAGATACGCAGTATTTT.

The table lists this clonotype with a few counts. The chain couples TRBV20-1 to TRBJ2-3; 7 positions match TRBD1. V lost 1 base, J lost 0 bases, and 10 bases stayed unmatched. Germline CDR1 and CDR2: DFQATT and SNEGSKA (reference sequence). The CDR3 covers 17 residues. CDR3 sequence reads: CSARVEGAQASTDTQYF. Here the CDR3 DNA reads TGCAGTGCTAGAGTTGAGGGGGCTCAAGCTAGCACAGATACGCAGTATTTT.

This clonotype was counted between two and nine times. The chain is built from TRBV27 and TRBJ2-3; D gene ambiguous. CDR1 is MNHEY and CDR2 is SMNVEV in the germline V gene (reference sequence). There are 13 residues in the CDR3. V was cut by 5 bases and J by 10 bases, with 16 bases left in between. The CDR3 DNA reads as TGTGCCAGCAGTCCTCAAAATAGCAGAGCGCAGTATTTT. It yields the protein CASSPQNSRAQYF.

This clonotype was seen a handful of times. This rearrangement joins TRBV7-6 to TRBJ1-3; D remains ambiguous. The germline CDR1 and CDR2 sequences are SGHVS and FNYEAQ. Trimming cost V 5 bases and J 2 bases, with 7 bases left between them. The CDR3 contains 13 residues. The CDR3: CASSPQAGNTIYF. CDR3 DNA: TGTGCCAGCAGCCCTCAAGCTGGAAACACCATATATTTT.

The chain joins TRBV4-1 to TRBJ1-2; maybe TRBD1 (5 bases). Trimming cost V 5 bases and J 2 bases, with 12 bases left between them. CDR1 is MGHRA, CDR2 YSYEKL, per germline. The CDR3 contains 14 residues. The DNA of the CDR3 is TGCGCCAGCAGCTCGGGACGGATGAACTATGGCTACACCTTC. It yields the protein CASSSGRMNYGYTF.

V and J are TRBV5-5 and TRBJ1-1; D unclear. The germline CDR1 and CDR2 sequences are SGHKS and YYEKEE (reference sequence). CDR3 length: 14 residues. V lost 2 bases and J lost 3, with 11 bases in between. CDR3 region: CASSLGNSDTEAFF. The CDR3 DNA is TGTGCCAGCAGCTTAGGGAATTCGGACACTGAAGCTTTCTTT.

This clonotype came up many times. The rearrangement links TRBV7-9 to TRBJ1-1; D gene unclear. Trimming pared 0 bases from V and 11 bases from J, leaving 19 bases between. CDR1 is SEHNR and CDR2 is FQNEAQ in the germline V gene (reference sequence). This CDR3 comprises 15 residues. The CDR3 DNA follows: TGTGCCAGCAGCTTAGCGCCACACGGGCAGGTTGGGGCTTTCTTT. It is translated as CASSLAPHGQVGAFF.

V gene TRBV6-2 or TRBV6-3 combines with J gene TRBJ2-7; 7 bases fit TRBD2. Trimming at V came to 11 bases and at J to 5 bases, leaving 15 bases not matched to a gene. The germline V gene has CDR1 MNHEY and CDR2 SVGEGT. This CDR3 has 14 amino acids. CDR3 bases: TGTGCCTACGACCGGGGACTAACAGATCACGAGCAGTACGTC. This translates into CAYDRGLTDHEQYV.

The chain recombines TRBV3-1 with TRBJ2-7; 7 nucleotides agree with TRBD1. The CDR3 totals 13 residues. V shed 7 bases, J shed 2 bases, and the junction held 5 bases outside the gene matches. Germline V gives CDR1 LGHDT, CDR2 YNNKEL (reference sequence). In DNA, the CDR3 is TGTGCCAGCACAAGGGGGCCCACCTACGAGCAGTACTTC. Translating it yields CASTRGPTYEQYF.